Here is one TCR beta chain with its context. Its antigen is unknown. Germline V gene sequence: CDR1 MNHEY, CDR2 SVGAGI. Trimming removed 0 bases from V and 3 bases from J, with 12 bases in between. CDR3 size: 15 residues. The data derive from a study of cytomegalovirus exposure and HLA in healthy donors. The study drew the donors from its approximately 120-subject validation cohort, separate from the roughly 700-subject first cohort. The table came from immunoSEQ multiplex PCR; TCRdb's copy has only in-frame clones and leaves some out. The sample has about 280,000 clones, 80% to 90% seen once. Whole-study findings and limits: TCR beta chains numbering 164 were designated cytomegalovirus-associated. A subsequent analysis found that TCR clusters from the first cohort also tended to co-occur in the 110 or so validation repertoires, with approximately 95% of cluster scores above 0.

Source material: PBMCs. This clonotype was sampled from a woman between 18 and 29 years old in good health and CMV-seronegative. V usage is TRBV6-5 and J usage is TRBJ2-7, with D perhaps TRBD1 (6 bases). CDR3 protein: CASSYSWGPNYEQYF. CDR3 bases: TGTGCCAGCAGTTACTCGTGGGGGCCGAACTACGAGCAGTACTTC.